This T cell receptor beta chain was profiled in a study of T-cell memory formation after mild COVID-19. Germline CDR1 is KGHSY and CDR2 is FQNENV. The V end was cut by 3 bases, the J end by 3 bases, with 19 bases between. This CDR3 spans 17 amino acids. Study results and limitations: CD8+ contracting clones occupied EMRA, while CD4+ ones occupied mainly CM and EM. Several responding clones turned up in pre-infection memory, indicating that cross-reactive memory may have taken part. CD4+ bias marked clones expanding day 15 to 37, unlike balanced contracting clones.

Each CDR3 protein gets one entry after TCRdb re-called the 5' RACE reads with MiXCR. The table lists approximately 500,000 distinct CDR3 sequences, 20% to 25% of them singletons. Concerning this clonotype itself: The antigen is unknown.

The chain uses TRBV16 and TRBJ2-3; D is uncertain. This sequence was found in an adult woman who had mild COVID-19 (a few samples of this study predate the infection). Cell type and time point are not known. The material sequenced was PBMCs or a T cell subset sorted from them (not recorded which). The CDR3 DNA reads TGTGCCAGCAGCCATTCCTTCCCCGAGGTCTTAACAGATACGCAGTATTTT. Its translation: CASSHSFPEVLTDTQYF.